One and the same sample provided the 21 T cell receptor beta chains below, sequenced in a study of blood T cell repertoires in COVID-19. Profiling relied on immunoSEQ multiplex PCR, and the TCRdb table lists in-frame clones only, not all of them. Found here are some 170,000 clones, roughly 85% of them singletons; the top ten hold 5% to 8%. Specimen: PBMCs or T cells enriched from blood (not recorded which). These receptors were taken from a man aged 40-50 years who had recovered from COVID-19.

The chain couples TRBV6-5 to TRBJ1-3; TRBD1 aligns across 7 bases. J was trimmed by 3 bases and V by 5 bases; bases with no gene match: 4. The CDR3 is 14 residues long. The germline gives CDR1 MNHEY, CDR2 SVGAGI. As DNA, the CDR3 is TGTGCCAGCAGTCCGGACAGGTTTGGAAACACCATATATTTT. Translating gives CASSPDRFGNTIYF.

The chain joins TRBV7-3 to TRBJ2-7; TRBD2 is a possible D gene (6 bases). The CDR3 consists of 15 residues. Germline CDR1 reads SGHTA; CDR2 reads FQGTGA. Trimming took 2 bases from V and 7 from J, leaving 18 bases between them. The CDR3 sequence: CASSLLPTREREQYF. CDR3 DNA sequence: TGTGCCAGCAGCTTATTGCCGACTCGGGAGAGGGAGCAGTACTTC.

Points on this clone: The identical CDR3 is also encoded by other nucleotide sequences in the sample. The chain links TRBV4-1 to TRBJ1-2, with a tentative D call TRBD1 (5 bases). Per the germline V gene, CDR1 is MGHRA and CDR2 is YSYEKL. V lost 0 bases and J 2 bases, leaving 10 bases between the germline ends. The CDR3 has 15 amino acids. The CDR3: CASSQEGGGNYGYTF. CDR3 in DNA: TGCGCCAGCAGCCAAGAGGGGGGAGGGAACTATGGCTACACCTTC.

V usage is TRBV28 and J usage is TRBJ1-5; 9 bases line up with TRBD1. The CDR3 contains 15 residues. Germline-derived CDR1 and CDR2 are MDHEN and SYDVKM. Trimming at V came to 6 bases and at J to 4 bases, leaving 7 bases not matched to a gene. CDR3 residues: CASRAGTGKNQPQHF. The CDR3, as DNA: TGTGCCAGCAGGGCCGGGACAGGGAAAAATCAGCCCCAGCATTTT.

This rearrangement joins TRBV2 to TRBJ1-2; tentatively, D is TRBD1 (6 bases). V lost 6 bases, J lost 7 bases, and 24 bases lay in between. CDR1 and CDR2 from the germline V gene are SNHLY and FYNNEI. The CDR3 has 16 residues. This CDR3 is CASSADRSPRLRGYTF. The CDR3 DNA follows: TGTGCCAGCAGCGCGGACAGATCCCCGAGGTTGCGTGGCTACACCTTC.

J is TRBJ2-1 and V is TRBV18; D is undetermined. This CDR3 is built from 13 residues. V was pared by 3 bases and J by 3 bases, with 6 bases between. The germline V gene has CDR1 KGHSH and CDR2 LQKENI. CDR3 protein: CASSPQVYNEQFF. In DNA, the CDR3 is TGTGCCAGCTCACCGCAGGTCTACAATGAGCAGTTCTTC.

This rearrangement joins TRBV6-2 or TRBV6-3 to TRBJ1-2, with TRBD1 matching 7 bases. Per germline, CDR1 MNHEY and CDR2 SVGEGT. The V segment lost 2 bases and the J segment 3 bases; nucleotides outside the gene matches: 9. The length of the CDR3 is 16 residues. CDR3 protein: CASSYHGTALYYGYTF. The DNA of the CDR3 is TGTGCCAGCAGTTACCACGGGACAGCACTTTACTATGGCTACACCTTC.

This chain connects TRBV3-1 (or the pseudogene TRBV3-2) to TRBJ2-7, with 7 bases aligning to TRBD2. Germline assignment: CDR1 LGHDT and CDR2 YNNKEL (reference sequence). The J segment lost 6 bases and the V segment lost 1 base, leaving 3 bases of the junction unmatched. This CDR3 contains 13 residues. In nucleotides, the CDR3 is TGTGCCAGCAGCCAAGGGGGGAGGGGCGAGCAGTACTTC. As protein: CASSQGGRGEQYF.

Concerning this clone: Its ends do not fully match the called genes, so a read error is possible. The V gene is TRBV30, the J gene TRBJ1-2; no clear D gene. Germline-derived CDR1 and CDR2 are GTSNPN and SVGIG (reference sequence). CDR3 length: 12 residues. The chain's CDR3 is CAWSVAYRTAAF. The DNA for the CDR3 is TGTGCCTGGAGTGTAGCGTACCGCACCGCCGCCTTC.

The gene calls are TRBV7-2 and TRBJ1-2; 8 positions match TRBD1. This CDR3 spans 15 amino acids. Germline V gives CDR1 SGHTA, CDR2 FQGNSA. V lost 5 bases to trimming and J lost 6 bases; unmatched junction nucleotides: 11. The CDR3 spells CASSLSIDRGHGYTF. The CDR3, as DNA: TGTGCCAGCAGCCTATCGATTGACAGGGGCCATGGCTACACCTTC.

The genes are TRBV28 and TRBJ1-6; D possibly corresponds to TRBD1 (5 bases). Per the germline V gene, CDR1 is MDHEN and CDR2 is SYDVKM. V gave up 6 bases and J gave up 4 bases, with 13 bases separating them. This CDR3 comprises 15 residues. CDR3 loop: CASRNDGGYNSPLHF. The CDR3 DNA reads TGTGCCAGCAGAAATGATGGGGGGTATAATTCACCCCTCCACTTT. The full variable domain, completed using reference TRBV28 and TRBJ1-6, is DVKVTQSSRYLVKRTGEKVFLECVQDMDHENMFWYRQDPGLGLRLIYFSYDVKMKEKGDIPEGYSVSREKKERFSLILESASTNQTSMYLCASRNDGGYNSPLHFGNGTRLTVT.

The V call is TRBV27, the J call TRBJ1-1, with a possible D match to TRBD1 (5 bases). This CDR3 comprises 14 residues. Per the germline V gene, CDR1 is MNHEY and CDR2 is SMNVEV (reference sequence). V lost 6 bases and J 4 bases, leaving 15 bases between the germline ends. The CDR3 coding sequence is TGTGCCAGCAGGTGGGGGGGGACGGGCACTGAAGCTTTCTTT. It codes for CASRWGGTGTEAFF.

This chain joins TRBV5-1 and TRBJ1-1, with 9 nucleotides matching TRBD1. Germline V CDR1 and CDR2: SGHRS, YFSETQ. The CDR3 length is 17 residues. J lost 5 bases, V lost 4 bases, and 15 bases had no gene match. CDR3 in DNA: TGCGCCAGCAGCGATGGTACAGGGGGCGCGGGAGTGACTGAAGCTTTCTTT. Amino acids: CASSDGTGGAGVTEAFF.

This clone was seen just once. J is TRBJ1-3 and V is TRBV6-5; D is uncertain. The CDR3 covers 16 residues. Germline lookup yields CDR1 MNHEY and CDR2 SVGAGI. V gave up 4 bases and J gave up 3 bases, with 16 bases separating them. CDR3: CASSSPSRVDGNTIYF. The CDR3, as DNA: TGTGCCAGCAGTTCCCCGTCGAGGGTAGATGGAAACACCATATATTTT.

The chain combines TRBV19 with TRBJ2-3, with 8 bases that match TRBD1. CDR1 is LNHDA and CDR2 is SQIVND in the germline V gene (reference sequence). V was pared by 5 bases and J by 4 bases, with 11 bases of the junction left unmatched. The CDR3 length is 16 residues. Written as DNA, the CDR3 is TGTGCCAGTAGTCTTCAGGGGGCCCTGGCCCCAGATACGCAGTATTTT. Amino acids: CASSLQGALAPDTQYF. Variable domain in full (rest from reference TRBV19 and TRBJ2-3): DGGITQSPKYLFRKEGQNVTLSCEQNLNHDAMYWYRQDPGQGLRLIYYSQIVNDFQKGDIAEGYSVSREKKESFPLTVTSAQKNPTAFYLCASSLQGALAPDTQYFGPGTRLTVL.

The rearrangement uses TRBV24-1 and TRBJ1-2; a weak D match, TRBD1 (5 bases). The germline V gene has CDR1 KGHDR and CDR2 SFDVKD. Trimming removed 4 bases from V and 0 bases from J, with 11 bases in between. There are 15 residues in the CDR3. The CDR3 loop is CATSDPGNSNYGYTF. The CDR3 region has the DNA TGTGCCACCAGTGACCCAGGGAACTCTAACTATGGCTACACCTTC.

The chain carries TRBV28 and TRBJ2-3; 9 positions match TRBD2. Germline V gene sequence: CDR1 MDHEN, CDR2 SYDVKM. V gave up 2 bases and J gave up 2 bases; unmatched junction bases: 2. The CDR3 covers 15 residues. The CDR3 region is CASSLAGGHTDTQYF. CDR3 in DNA: TGTGCCAGCAGTTTAGCGGGAGGGCACACAGATACGCAGTATTTT. Full variable domain (remainder filled in from reference TRBV28 and TRBJ2-3): DVKVTQSSRYLVKRTGEKVFLECVQDMDHENMFWYRQDPGLGLRLIYFSYDVKMKEKGDIPEGYSVSREKKERFSLILESASTNQTSMYLCASSLAGGHTDTQYFGPGTRLTVL.

The chain has TRBV5-3 and TRBJ2-3; 12 bases match TRBD2. TRBV5-3 is flagged as an ORF with uncertain function. The junction had 11 bases not matched to a gene; V was cut back by 1 base and J by 2 bases. This CDR3 is built from 19 residues. In DNA, the CDR3 is TGTGCCAGAAGCTTGACTAGCGGGAGGCCCTTCTATTTCACAGATACGCAGTATTTT. Translating it yields CARSLTSGRPFYFTDTQYF.

The chain links TRBV12-3 or TRBV12-4 to TRBJ1-6, with 8 bases lining up with TRBD1. There are 13 residues in the CDR3. V was pared by 5 bases and J by 13 bases, with 7 bases of the junction left unmatched. CDR3 DNA sequence: TGTGCCAGCAGTCCCCGGGACAGGACGCCCCTCCACTTT. It translates to CASSPRDRTPLHF.

This chain uses TRBV19 with TRBJ2-5; TRBD1 agrees at 7 bases. CDR3 length: 14 residues. The V gene end was trimmed by 4 bases and the J gene end by 5 bases; junction bases not matched to a gene: 7. Germline values: CDR1 LNHDA, CDR2 SQIVND (reference sequence). CDR3 bases: TGTGCCAGTAGTAACAGGGGCCGAAAGGAGACCCAGTACTTC. Amino acid sequence: CASSNRGRKETQYF.

V and J are TRBV2 and TRBJ1-5; D call uncertain. Per the germline V gene, CDR1 is SNHLY and CDR2 is FYNNEI. CDR3 length: 14 amino acids. Trimming pared 3 bases from V and 7 bases from J, leaving 13 bases between. The CDR3 is CASSELRGGQPQHF. CDR3 sequence (DNA): TGTGCCAGCAGTGAGCTCCGGGGTGGGCAGCCCCAGCATTTT. Drawing the rest from reference TRBV2 and TRBJ1-5, the complete variable domain is EPEVTQTPSHQVTQMGQEVILRCVPISNHLYFYWYRQILGQKVEFLVSFYNNEISEKSEIFDDQFSVERPDGSNFTLKIRSTKLEDSAMYFCASSELRGGQPQHFGDGTRLSIL.